The 26 T cell receptor beta chains reported below all come from one sample, sequenced in a study of PD-1 blockade in classical Hodgkin lymphoma. Data came from immunoSEQ multiplex PCR; TCRdb stores just in-frame clones and leaves some out. The sample lists 24,000 or so clones, roughly three quarters seen once, with 2.5% to 3.5% in the top ten. Autologous stem cell transplantation was followed by relapse in every patient, and brentuximab vedotin exposure varied. Sequencing used peripheral blood mononuclear cells (PBMCs), obtained at baseline. The origin of the receptors is a human donor with classical Hodgkin lymphoma.

The chain employs TRBV5-6 and TRBJ2-1, with 11 bases matching TRBD2. Germline V CDR1 and CDR2: SGHDT, YYEEEE. The length of the CDR3 is 15 residues. V was clipped by 4 bases and J by 15 bases; unmatched bases: 15. CDR3 sequence reads: CASSLRTSGPSVRFF. In DNA, the CDR3 is TGTGCCAGCAGCCTTCGGACTAGCGGGCCATCTGTAAGGTTCTTC.

Only a few counts were recorded for this clone. The chain recombines TRBV2 with TRBJ1-2, with D tentatively TRBD1 (5 bases). This CDR3 has 16 amino acids. The germline V gene encodes CDR1 SNHLY and CDR2 FYNNEI. Between the trimmed V and J ends, which lost 6 bases and 4 bases, there was a span of 21 bases. DNA for the CDR3: TGTGCCAGCAGCGGGACTTGGTCATCCGCCGCCTATGGCTACACCTTC. Translating gives CASSGTWSSAAYGYTF.

The chain uses TRBV6-1 and TRBJ1-2; 7 nucleotides match TRBD1. The CDR3 is 14 residues long. V shed 1 base, J shed 3 bases, and the junction held 2 bases outside the gene matches. Germline CDR1 and CDR2: MNHNS and SASEGT. CDR3 sequence: CASSEGQGYYGYTF. The CDR3 DNA is TGTGCCAGCAGTGAAGGACAGGGATACTATGGCTACACCTTC.

CDR3 protein: CASSSQMNTEAFF. DNA for the CDR3: TGTGCCAGCAGCTCCCAGATGAACACTGAAGCTTTCTTT. The gene calls are TRBV7-9 and TRBJ1-1, with no clear D. Germline V gene sequence: CDR1 SEHNR, CDR2 FQNEAQ (reference sequence). The CDR3 extends over 13 amino acids. The ends were cut back, 4 bases at V and 0 bases at J, with 6 bases in the middle.

The sample holds one count of this clone. This chain links TRBV7-6 with TRBJ2-7; TRBD2 might be the D (5 bases). The CDR3 has 13 residues. Trimming removed 1 base from V and 3 bases from J, with 7 bases in between. Per the germline V gene, CDR1 is SGHVS and CDR2 is FNYEAQ. The CDR3 is CASSLGRSYEQYF. The CDR3 region has the DNA TGTGCCAGCAGCTTAGGGAGGAGCTACGAGCAGTACTTC.

In this sample, this clone turned up a few times. The chain couples TRBV5-1 to TRBJ2-7; D is uncertain. V lost 0 bases and J 3 bases, leaving 7 bases between the germline ends. This CDR3 is 13 amino acids long. Germline loops: CDR1 SGHRS, CDR2 YFSETQ. The CDR3 coding sequence is TGCGCCAGCAGCTTGGGTGCCAACTACGAGCAGTACTTC. Protein: CASSLGANYEQYF. The variable domain in full, with the rest retrieved from reference TRBV5-1 and TRBJ2-7, is KAGVTQTPRYLIKTRGQQVTLSCSPISGHRSVSWYQQTPGQGLQFLFEYFSETQRNKGNFPGRFSGRQFSNSRSEMNVSTLELGDSALYLCASSLGANYEQYFGPGTRLTVT.

The chain couples TRBV19 to TRBJ2-3; 7 bases fit TRBD2. J gave up 2 bases and V 5 bases, and 7 bases lay outside the gene matches. CDR1 and CDR2 from the germline V gene are LNHDA and SQIVND (reference sequence). This CDR3 spans 15 amino acids. The CDR3 region is CASSPRERDTDTQYF. In DNA form, the CDR3 reads TGTGCCAGTAGTCCCAGGGAGCGGGACACAGATACGCAGTATTTT.

The chain employs TRBV4-3 and TRBJ1-1; D call uncertain. This CDR3 is built from 15 residues. Germline V CDR1 and CDR2: LGHNA, YSLEER. V lost 0 bases and J 0 bases, leaving 8 bases between the germline ends. CDR3 nucleotide sequence: TGCGCCAGCAGCCAAGAAAGGGCCATGAACACTGAAGCTTTCTTT. Amino acids: CASSQERAMNTEAFF.

V is TRBV4-3 and J is TRBJ1-1; unclear D gene. The CDR3 consists of 14 residues. Trimming stripped 0 bases from V and 2 bases from J, with 7 bases between. Germline assignment: CDR1 LGHNA and CDR2 YSLEER. In DNA form, the CDR3 reads TGCGCCAGCAGCCAAGATACCGTCAACACTGAAGCTTTCTTT. Amino acids: CASSQDTVNTEAFF.

The chain is built from TRBV27 and TRBJ2-4; TRBD2 matches 8 bases. This CDR3 region has 12 residues. V trimming: 0 bases; J trimming: 13 bases; junction bases outside the gene matches: 2. Germline CDR1 is MNHEY and CDR2 is SMNVEV (reference sequence). The CDR3 DNA reads TGTGCCAGCAGTTTATCCGGGGGGGAACAGTACTTC. Its protein is CASSLSGGEQYF.

This rearrangement joins TRBV29-1 to TRBJ2-1; 9 nucleotides agree with TRBD1. Germline loops: CDR1 SQVTM, CDR2 ANQGSEA. The length of the CDR3 is 16 residues. V lost 1 base to trimming and J lost 3 bases; unmatched junction nucleotides: 7. CDR3 bases: TGCAGCGTTGAAGGACAACGGACAGGGGTCTACAATGAGCAGTTCTTC. It is translated as CSVEGQRTGVYNEQFF.

The chain uses TRBV4-1 and TRBJ2-1; D is tentatively TRBD1 or TRBD2 (5 bases each). The V gene lost 0 bases and the J gene lost 4 bases, with 22 bases spanning the gap. The length of the CDR3 is 19 residues. CDR1 and CDR2 (germline): MGHRA, YSYEKL. The CDR3 coding sequence is TGCGCCAGCAGCCAAGATGGGACCCCGGGCCTTACTGAGTACAATGAGCAGTTCTTC. Translated: CASSQDGTPGLTEYNEQFF.

A single count supports this clone. This chain uses TRBV6-9 with TRBJ1-6; D is undetermined. Germline V CDR1 and CDR2: MNHGY, SVAAGI. The V end was cut by 4 bases, the J end by 4 bases, with 11 bases between. The CDR3 has 15 residues. CDR3 residues: CASSSPKGYNSPLHF. The CDR3 DNA reads as TGTGCCAGCAGTTCCCCGAAAGGGTATAATTCACCCCTCCACTTT.

V gene TRBV27 combines with J gene TRBJ2-5, with TRBD2 identical over 13 bases. This CDR3 contains 15 residues. V shed 7 bases, J shed 4 bases, and the junction held 6 bases outside the gene matches. Germline V gene data show CDR1 as MNHEY and CDR2 as SMNVEV (reference sequence). CDR3 in amino acids: CASKKLAGGGETQYF. For the CDR3, the DNA is TGTGCCAGCAAGAAACTAGCGGGGGGGGGAGAGACCCAGTACTTC.

V usage is TRBV4-1 and J usage is TRBJ1-6; D not resolved. The CDR3 covers 16 residues. Trimming removed 1 base from V and 7 bases from J, with 14 bases in between. CDR1 MGHRA and CDR2 YSYEKL come from the germline V gene. CDR3 in DNA: TGCGCCAGCAGCCAAGGGATCGGACTGATCAATTCACCCCTCCACTTT. Translation gives CASSQGIGLINSPLHF.

The V gene is TRBV5-1, the J gene TRBJ1-1, with D unclear. This CDR3 comprises 16 residues. Per germline, CDR1 SGHRS and CDR2 YFSETQ. V shed 4 bases and J shed 1 base, with 17 bases lying between them. The CDR3 DNA reads as TGCGCCAGCAGCATCGGATTAGGAACTCCGAACACTGAAGCTTTCTTT. Translating it yields CASSIGLGTPNTEAFF.

This clone was recorded a few times. The chain employs TRBV7-8 and TRBJ2-1, with TRBD2 matching over 7 bases. Losses at the gene ends were 0 bases for V and 5 bases for J; bases not matched to a gene: 4. Germline-derived CDR1 and CDR2 are SGHVS and FQNEAQ. This CDR3 contains 15 residues. Written as DNA, the CDR3 is TGTGCCAGCAGCTTAGCGGCGGGGAGGGACAATGAGCAGTTCTTC. It specifies CASSLAAGRDNEQFF.

The chain combines TRBV9 with TRBJ1-2, with TRBD1 matching 8 bases. This CDR3 contains 12 residues. In germline, CDR1 is SGDLS, CDR2 YYNGEE. The trim removed 3 bases at V and 8 bases at J, leaving 3 bases unmatched. CDR3 in DNA: TGTGCCAGCAGCGGGACAGGGCTCGGCTACACCTTC. This codes for CASSGTGLGYTF.

This clone qualifies as medium-sized. The chain recombines TRBV2 with TRBJ2-5; D unresolved. Trimming stripped 2 bases from V and 7 bases from J, with 2 bases between. Germline V gene lookup returns CDR1 SNHLY and CDR2 FYNNEI. The CDR3 has 10 residues. The CDR3 region has the DNA TGTGCCAGCAGTGAAAGGACCCAGTACTTC. This sequence encodes CASSERTQYF.

The chain carries TRBV7-9 and TRBJ2-1; 9 bases line up with TRBD2. The germline gives CDR1 SEHNR, CDR2 FQNEAQ (reference sequence). Losses at the gene ends were 5 bases for V and 9 bases for J; bases not matched to a gene: 14. This CDR3 has 16 residues. CDR3 region: CASSLNGGGAVSEQFF. CDR3 in DNA: TGTGCCAGCAGCCTTAATGGCGGGGGGGCGGTGAGTGAGCAGTTCTTC.

A few counts support this clone. This sequence joins TRBV28 and TRBJ1-5, with 7 bases matching TRBD1. Germline assignment: CDR1 MDHEN and CDR2 SYDVKM. This CDR3 contains 15 residues. V was clipped by 6 bases and J by 0 bases; unmatched bases: 5. CDR3: CASSLGTDSNQPQHF. In nucleotides, the CDR3 is TGTGCCAGCAGCCTCGGGACAGATAGCAATCAGCCCCAGCATTTT.

The CDR3 protein is CASSGTGVTSGYTGELFF. In nucleotides, the CDR3 is TGTGCCAGCAGCGGGACCGGAGTGACTAGCGGGTACACCGGGGAGCTGTTTTTT. The J gene is TRBJ2-2, the V gene TRBV5-4; 10 bases align to TRBD2. V shed 4 bases and J 3 bases; nucleotides not matched to a gene: 12. This CDR3 region has 18 residues. The germline V gene has CDR1 SGHNT and CDR2 YYREEE (reference sequence).

The chain is built from TRBV5-1 and TRBJ2-3, with no clear D. Germline CDR1 reads SGHRS; CDR2 reads YFSETQ. Trimming removed 1 base at V and 4 bases at J, with 10 bases between. This CDR3 has 14 amino acids. The CDR3 coding sequence is TGCGCCAGCAGCTTGTTAGGTACCCCAGATACGCAGTATTTT. Translation: CASSLLGTPDTQYF.

The J gene is TRBJ1-6, the V gene TRBV7-9; a possible D gene is TRBD1 (6 bases). The CDR3 contains 17 residues. Germline loops: CDR1 SEHNR, CDR2 FQNEAQ (reference sequence). V was clipped by 1 base and J by 7 bases, with 17 bases between them. CDR3 DNA: TGTGCCAGCAGCTTAGGAGGGGGGGGGACTATAAATTCACCCCTCCACTTT. Protein sequence: CASSLGGGGTINSPLHF. Full variable domain (rest looked up from reference TRBV7-9 and TRBJ1-6): DTGVSQNPRHKITKRGQNVTFRCDPISEHNRLYWYRQTLGQGPEFLTYFQNEAQLEKSRLLSDRFSAERPKGSFSTLEIQRTEQGDSAMYLCASSLGGGGTINSPLHFGNGTRLTVT.

Only a few counts were recorded for this clone. The rearrangement joins TRBV7-6 to TRBJ2-1, with 9 positions matching TRBD2. V lost 1 base to trimming and J lost 5 bases; unmatched junction nucleotides: 12. CDR3 length: 18 residues. Germline V gene sequence: CDR1 SGHVS, CDR2 FNYEAQ. The DNA of the CDR3 is TGTGCCAGCAGCTTAGTGGCGAGAGAGGTAGCGGGGGACAATGAGCAGTTCTTC. Translation gives CASSLVAREVAGDNEQFF.

In its sample, this clone was seen a few times. The chain joins TRBV5-6 to TRBJ2-3; 9 bases are a match to TRBD1. Trimming cost V 4 bases and J 3 bases; bases outside gene matches: 3. Germline V CDR1 and CDR2: SGHDT, YYEEEE. This CDR3 is built from 14 residues. CDR3 coding DNA: TGTGCCAGCAGCATGGGACAGGGAACAGATACGCAGTATTTT. Its protein product is CASSMGQGTDTQYF.